The 10 T cell receptor beta chains reported below all come from one sample, sequenced in a study of cytomegalovirus exposure and HLA in healthy donors. The primer mix had 60 Vbeta and 13 Jbeta primers. The data were produced by immunoSEQ multiplex PCR, yet TCRdb's version contains in-frame clones alone and is incomplete. The data contain 90,000 to 150,000 clones, around 77% of them singletons. Sequenced material: PBMCs. Receptors originate from a young man in good health and CMV-seropositive.

This chain links TRBV11-1 with TRBJ2-5; a possible D gene is TRBD2 (6 bases). The V end lost 0 bases, the J end lost 2 bases, and 10 bases lay between the germline ends. The length of the CDR3 is 15 residues. Germline V lookup: CDR1 SGHAT, CDR2 FQDESV (reference sequence). The CDR3 DNA follows: TGTGCCAGCAGCTTAGCGGTGGAGGGTCAAGAGACCCAGTACTTC. This sequence encodes CASSLAVEGQETQYF. Drawing the rest from reference TRBV11-1 and TRBJ2-5, the complete variable domain is EAEVAQSPRYKITEKSQAVAFWCDPISGHATLYWYRQILGQGPELLVQFQDESVVDDSQLPKDRFSAERLKGVDSTLKIQPAELGDSAMYLCASSLAVEGQETQYFGPGTRLLVL.

V and J are TRBV28 and TRBJ1-2; TRBD1 matches 7 bases. Trimming took 5 bases from V and 11 from J; bases not matched to a gene: 20. The CDR3 sequence is 16 residues long. Looked up from germline, CDR1 is MDHEN and CDR2 is SYDVKM. The CDR3 loop is CASSKGTTGPASRYTF. CDR3 DNA sequence: TGTGCCAGCAGTAAGGGGACGACAGGGCCAGCATCTCGGTACACCTTC.

The rearrangement links TRBV13 to TRBJ1-1, with TRBD1 matching over 11 bases. From germline, CDR1 is PRHDT and CDR2 FYEKMQ (reference sequence). The V and J ends lost 5 bases and 7 bases, in that order; junction bases with no gene match: 9. This CDR3 is built from 15 residues. Here the CDR3 DNA reads TGTGCCAGCAGCGCTAGGGACAGGGGGTTTCTTGAAGCTTTCTTT. Translating it yields CASSARDRGFLEAFF.

V is TRBV15 and J is TRBJ1-1; D is unresolved. In germline, CDR1 is LNHNV, CDR2 YYDKDF (reference sequence). V was clipped by 0 bases and J by 1 base, with 6 bases between them. This CDR3 has 14 amino acids. This CDR3 is CATSREGPNTEAFF. CDR3 nucleotide sequence: TGTGCCACCAGCAGAGAGGGCCCGAACACTGAAGCTTTCTTT.

The chain carries TRBV27 and TRBJ1-6, with D perhaps matching TRBD1 (6 bases). This CDR3 has 17 residues. Germline loops: CDR1 MNHEY, CDR2 SMNVEV (reference sequence). Trimming removed 6 bases from V and 5 bases from J, with 20 bases in between. For the CDR3, the DNA is TGTGCCAGCAGGACGTGGGGCAGGGGCCCCCATAATTCACCCCTCCACTTT. It encodes CASRTWGRGPHNSPLHF.

The V call is TRBV5-1, the J call TRBJ1-2; 10 positions match TRBD1. Germline lookup yields CDR1 SGHRS and CDR2 YFSETQ. Trimming took 2 bases from V and 3 from J; bases not matched to a gene: 7. The CDR3 is made up of 16 amino acids. The CDR3 coding sequence is TGCGCCAGCAGCTTTGCGGGACAGGGGTCTGACTATGGCTACACCTTC. This translates into CASSFAGQGSDYGYTF.

This chain joins TRBV18 and TRBJ1-2; D perhaps matches TRBD1 (6 bases). V was cut by 0 bases and J by 6 bases, with 17 bases left in between. Germline-derived CDR1 and CDR2 are KGHSH and LQKENI. CDR3 length: 16 residues. The CDR3 DNA reads TGTGCCAGCTCACCACCTAACGGTGGCAGGGGTCATGGCTACACCTTC. This codes for CASSPPNGGRGHGYTF.

Within the sample, this clone is medium-sized. This chain connects TRBV11-2 to TRBJ1-5; 9 bases are a match to TRBD1. With V trimmed by 5 bases and J by 3 bases, 5 bases remained unmatched. CDR3 length: 15 amino acids. Germline lookup yields CDR1 SGHAT and CDR2 FQNNGV. For the CDR3, the DNA is TGTGCCAGCAGCATAGGACAGGGGCACAATCAGCCCCAGCATTTT. Protein: CASSIGQGHNQPQHF.

As to this clone: The junction shows a germline mismatch at one end, possibly a read error. V and J are TRBV7-9 and TRBJ2-7; 9 bases agree with TRBD2. Germline values: CDR1 SEHNR, CDR2 FQNEAQ (reference sequence). The CDR3 is made up of 15 amino acids. CDR3 region: CSSSRSRGGFYEQYF. CDR3 DNA: TGTTCCAGCAGCCGCTCGCGGGGGGGGTTCTACGAGCAGTACTTC.

V gene TRBV5-4 combines with J gene TRBJ2-5; TRBD2 aligns across 10 bases. Judging by the DNA end, TRBJ2-7 fits better; the J call may be wrong. The CDR3 totals 15 residues. Germline CDR1 reads SGHNT; CDR2 reads YYREEE (reference sequence). In DNA, the CDR3 is TGTGCCAGCAGCTTGAGCGGGGGGGCTCAAGACGAGCAGTACTTC. It is translated as CASSLSGGAQDEQYF.